The 10 T cell receptor beta chains given below trace back to one sample, sequenced in a study of glioma-infiltrating T cells. Amplification of TCR alpha and beta CDR3 regions from RNA used iRepertoire nested multiplex PCR. TCRdb redid the calling of the multiplex PCR reads with MiXCR, one entry per CDR3 protein. Of approximately 90,000 distinct CDR3 sequences detected, about 25% appear once; the ten largest clones hold around 7%. Sequenced sample: glioma tissue, nonneoplastic brain tissue, or PBMCs (not recorded which). These receptors all come from a human donor with low-grade glioma or glioblastoma, undergoing nonglioma brain surgery, or in good health (not recorded which).

This clonotype was counted between two and nine times. V and J are TRBV14 and TRBJ2-7; D remains unclear. The CDR3 length is 14 residues. Trimming removed 1 base at V and 0 bases at J, with 7 bases between. Germline assignment: CDR1 SGHDN and CDR2 FVKESK. CDR3 sequence: CASSQVTASYEQYF. The CDR3 bases are TGTGCCAGCAGCCAAGTTACAGCCTCCTACGAGCAGTACTTC. The complete variable domain, with remaining parts taken from reference TRBV14 and TRBJ2-7, reads EAGVTQFPSHSVIEKGQTVTLRCDPISGHDNLYWYRRVMGKEIKFLLHFVKESKQDESGMPNNRFLAERTGGTYSTLKVQPAELEDSGVYFCASSQVTASYEQYFGPGTRLTVT.

This clonotype was seen many times. V is TRBV6-2 or TRBV6-3 and J is TRBJ1-5; 7 nucleotides line up with TRBD1. V lost 5 bases and J lost 4; bases outside the gene matches: 5. Germline V gene sequence: CDR1 MNHEY, CDR2 SVGEGT. The CDR3 consists of 14 residues. The CDR3 DNA is TGTGCCAGCAGTAAGGACAGGATTAATCAGCCCCAGCATTTT. Protein: CASSKDRINQPQHF.

A few counts support this clonotype. A much larger clone sits a single nucleotide away, making a read error possible. This sequence joins TRBV25-1 and TRBJ2-5; 14 nucleotides agree with TRBD2. Germline V CDR1 and CDR2: MGHDK, SYGVNS. The length of the CDR3 is 20 residues. Unmatched junction bases numbered 18, after V lost 4 bases and J lost 5 bases. CDR3 bases: TGTGCCAGCAGTGGATATAGAGGGACTAGCGGGGGCCAGCCGGGGGAGACCCAGTACTTC. It specifies CASSGYRGTSGGQPGETQYF.

This clonotype came up many times. V and J are TRBV19 and TRBJ1-1; the match to TRBD1 covers 11 bases. Germline V gene sequence: CDR1 LNHDA, CDR2 SQIVND (reference sequence). The CDR3 loop spans 14 amino acids. The trim removed 5 bases at V and 4 bases at J, leaving 3 bases unmatched. This CDR3 is CASSGQGAGTEAFF. CDR3 DNA sequence: TGTGCCAGTAGTGGACAGGGGGCAGGCACTGAAGCTTTCTTT.

This clonotype has ten or more counts. The DNA of the CDR3 is TGTGCCAGCAGTTACGAGTCAGCCTCCCGGGAGCTGTTTTTT. Translated, it gives CASSYESASRELFF. V usage is TRBV6-1 and J usage is TRBJ2-2, with D unresolved. This CDR3 is built from 14 residues. Germline values: CDR1 MNHNS, CDR2 SASEGT. Between the trimmed V and J ends, which lost 5 bases and 9 bases, there was a span of 16 bases.

Note on this clonotype: One base away lies a much larger clone, so this may be a sequencing read error. The CDR3 coding sequence is TGTGCCAGCAGCAGACATCTGGACACTGAAGCTTTCTTT. It yields the protein CASSRHLDTEAFF. The chain couples TRBV11-3 to TRBJ1-1, with unresolved D. CDR1 SGHNT and CDR2 YENEEA come from the germline V gene. V gave up 5 bases and J gave up 3 bases, with 10 bases separating them. The CDR3 has 13 amino acids.

This clonotype was detected ten times or more. This chain uses TRBV6-6 with TRBJ1-3; D perhaps matches TRBD1 (5 bases). Germline V CDR1 and CDR2: MNHNY, SVGAGI (reference sequence). The V gene lost 0 bases and the J gene lost 5 bases, with 5 bases spanning the gap. This CDR3 spans 13 amino acids. DNA of the CDR3: TGTGCCAGCAGTTACTCGGACAGAAACACCATATATTTT. It codes for CASSYSDRNTIYF.

This clonotype was seen repeatedly, ten times or more. This chain links TRBV20-1 with TRBJ2-1; possibly TRBD2 for D (6 bases). Germline assignment: CDR1 DFQATT and CDR2 SNEGSKA (reference sequence). This CDR3 region has 17 residues. V was trimmed by 0 bases and J by 5 bases, leaving 20 bases between them. This CDR3 reads CSARDPRDSRIDNEQFF. The CDR3 DNA reads TGCAGTGCTAGAGATCCCCGGGACTCACGTATAGACAATGAGCAGTTCTTC.

There are many counts of this clonotype. This rearrangement joins TRBV6-1 to TRBJ2-1; 12 bases agree with TRBD2. The CDR3 extends over 15 amino acids. Trimming at V came to 6 bases and at J to 8 bases, leaving 8 bases not matched to a gene. CDR1 is MNHNS and CDR2 is SASEGT in the germline V gene. CDR3 residues: CASRLPSGRAYEQFF. The CDR3 nucleotides are TGTGCCAGCAGACTACCTAGCGGGAGGGCCTATGAGCAGTTCTTC.

This clonotype was observed at least ten times. The V and J genes are TRBV2 and TRBJ1-1, with D possibly matching TRBD1 (6 bases). The germline V gene has CDR1 SNHLY and CDR2 FYNNEI. The CDR3 contains 14 residues. Trimming took 6 bases from V and 0 from J, leaving 11 bases between them. The CDR3 here is CASRRTEVNTEAFF. The DNA for the CDR3 is TGTGCCAGCAGACGGACAGAAGTGAACACTGAAGCTTTCTTT. The full variable domain, completed using reference TRBV2 and TRBJ1-1, is EPEVTQTPSHQVTQMGQEVILRCVPISNHLYFYWYRQILGQKVEFLVSFYNNEISEKSEIFDDQFSVERPDGSNFTLKIRSTKLEDSAMYFCASRRTEVNTEAFFGQGTRLTVV.